The text below deals with one TCR beta chain. This clone was seen a few times. Its antigen is unknown. No much larger clone exists at a distance of one base, and base qualities are not known. To prepare the library, the immunoSEQ multiplex PCR assay was applied. DNA from the cultured and isolated CD4+ T cells underwent TCR beta CDR3 sequencing. The paper's data handling went like this. Non-productive TCR sequences were discarded, and reads were trimmed to the CDR3 region, with only CDR3s of 7 or more amino acids retained. The MANAFEST web app was used to pick out antigen-specific clonotypes by comparing their expansion in peptide wells with that in reference cultures. To count as positive, a clone had to show expansion at FDR<0.05 compared with the reference and with all other wells, an odds ratio above 5, and a frequency above 0.1% in two replicate wells. A clonotype was called cross-reactive if it was significantly expanded both in SARS-CoV-2 spike wells and in at least one common cold coronavirus spike condition. Using the stringdist R package, CDR3 similarity was measured by Levenshtein distance, and unrooted trees were constructed with ape in R 3.6.1. The immuneACCESS repertoire file appears here via TCRdb, limited to in-frame rearrangements. These files lack a portion of the clones; in checked studies, under half of the deficit traces to unresolved V genes, and the cause of the others is not known. The V and J calls and the clone size are those of that table, but D and trimming were determined from the DNA. The sample table holds tens of thousands of clones, of which 73% were seen once. The ten largest clones represent 33% of the sample.

This sample is drawn from a study of vaccination effects on CD4 cells after COVID-19 (dated by TCRdb to 2021 to 2024). Background for the entire study: Each participant got two doses of an mRNA SARS-CoV-2 vaccine, either BNT162b2 or mRNA-1273. Altogether, roughly 10 COVID-19 convalescent patients and 4 SARS-CoV-2-naive healthy vaccine recipients made up the full study. The study compared SARS-CoV-2 spike-specific CD4+ TCR repertoires before and after mRNA vaccination in COVID-19 convalescent patients and infection-naive vaccine recipients. Pre-vaccine samples from two convalescent patients were drawn 16 days and one week before the first dose, 142 and 148 days after COVID-19 diagnosis. Cultures from other donors in the study were sequenced using the Oncomine TCR Beta short-read assay on an Illumina iSeq 100. Paper-wide results and their limitations: Clones induced by infection and clones induced by vaccination both contracted markedly at late timepoints after vaccination, which fits with T cell responses waning over time. The study was limited by a small number of convalescent patients and lacked early post-infection timepoints. In convalescent patients, the post-vaccine spike-reactive repertoire consisted mainly of new vaccine-induced clones, largely distinct from infection-induced clones.

In the ViraFEST assay, PBMC were stimulated with viral peptide pools, and TCR sequencing was then used to find antigen-specific CD4+ T cell clonotypes based on their expansion. After more than nine days of culture, CD4+ T cells were isolated with the EasySep CD4+ T cell isolation kit. Convalescent patients had PCR-confirmed SARS-CoV-2 infection between March and December 2020, before Alpha, Beta and Delta variants emerged in the United States. Each well held two million PBMC cultured in IMDM containing roughly 5% human AB serum, 10 IU/ml IL-2 and gentamicin, along with roughly 10 ug/ml peptides. On days 3 and 7, half of the culture medium was replaced with fresh IL-2-containing medium. Unless noted otherwise, every peptide stimulation condition was cultured in triplicate wells. PBMC were separated from whole blood using Ficoll-Paque Plus gradient centrifugation and were then either cryopreserved at -140C or used fresh. Genomic DNA was extracted from cultured CD4+ T cells with the QIAamp micro DNA kit.

The germline V gene (reference sequence) sets CDR1 to MNHEY and CDR2 to SMNVEV. Here V drops 7 bases and J drops 7 bases, and the junction holds 20 bases not matched to any gene. The CDR3, cysteine through phenylalanine, is 18 amino acids long. Kept here is only the CDR3 DNA, which spans 54 bases and is read in frame from base 1. The chain couples TRBV27 to TRBJ2-1; TRBD2 fits 9 bases in the junction. The TCR comes from a human donor who had a prior SARS-CoV-2 infection. Source: CD4+ T cells from PBMCs cultured with a peptide pool, taken before COVID-19 vaccination. The nucleotides read TGTGCCAGCACTTCCATGACAGGGAACCTCCTAGCGGGAAATGAGCAGTTCTTC. It translates to CASTSMTGNLLAGNEQFF.